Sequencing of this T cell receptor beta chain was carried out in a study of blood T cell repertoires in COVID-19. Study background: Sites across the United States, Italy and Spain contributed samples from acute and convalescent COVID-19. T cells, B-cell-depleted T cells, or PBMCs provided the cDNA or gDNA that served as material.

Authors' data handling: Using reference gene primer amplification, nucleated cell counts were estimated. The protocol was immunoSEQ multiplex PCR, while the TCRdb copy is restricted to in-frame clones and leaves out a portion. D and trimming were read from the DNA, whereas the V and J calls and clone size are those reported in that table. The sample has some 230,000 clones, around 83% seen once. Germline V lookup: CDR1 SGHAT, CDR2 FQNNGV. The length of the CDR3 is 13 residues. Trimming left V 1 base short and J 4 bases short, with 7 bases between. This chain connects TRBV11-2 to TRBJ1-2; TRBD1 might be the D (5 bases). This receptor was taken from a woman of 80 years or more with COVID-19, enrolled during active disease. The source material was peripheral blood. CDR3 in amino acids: CASSLGGVYGYTF. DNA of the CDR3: TGTGCCAGCAGCTTAGGGGGGGTCTATGGCTACACCTTC.